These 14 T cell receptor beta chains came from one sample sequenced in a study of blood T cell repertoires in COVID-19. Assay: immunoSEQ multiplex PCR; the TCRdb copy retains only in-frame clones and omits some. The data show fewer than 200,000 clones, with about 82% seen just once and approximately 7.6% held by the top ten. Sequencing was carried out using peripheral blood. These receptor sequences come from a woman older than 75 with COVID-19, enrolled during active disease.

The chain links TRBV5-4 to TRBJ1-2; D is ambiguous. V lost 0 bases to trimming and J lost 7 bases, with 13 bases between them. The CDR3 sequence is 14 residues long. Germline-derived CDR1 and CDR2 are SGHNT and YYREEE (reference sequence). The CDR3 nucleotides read TGTGCCAGCAGCTTGGACAGCCTTTGGGTTGGCTACACCTTC. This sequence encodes CASSLDSLWVGYTF. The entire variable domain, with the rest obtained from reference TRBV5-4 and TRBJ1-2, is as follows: ETGVTQSPTHLIKTRGQQVTLRCSSQSGHNTVSWYQQALGQGPQFIFQYYREEENGRGNFPPRFSGLQFPNYSSELNVNALELDDSALYLCASSLDSLWVGYTFGSGTRLTVV.

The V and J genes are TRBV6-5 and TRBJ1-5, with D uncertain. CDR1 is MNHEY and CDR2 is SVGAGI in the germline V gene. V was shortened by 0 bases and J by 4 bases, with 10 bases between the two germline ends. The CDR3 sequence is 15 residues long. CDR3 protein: CASSYSRPVNQPQHF. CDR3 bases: TGTGCCAGCAGTTACTCGCGTCCGGTAAATCAGCCCCAGCATTTT.

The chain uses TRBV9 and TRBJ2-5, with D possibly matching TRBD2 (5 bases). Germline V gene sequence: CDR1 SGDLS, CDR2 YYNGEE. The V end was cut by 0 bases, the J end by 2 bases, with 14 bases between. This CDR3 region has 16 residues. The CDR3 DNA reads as TGTGCCAGCAGCGTAGGAACGTACCCGGGGCAAGAGACCCAGTACTTC. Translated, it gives CASSVGTYPGQETQYF.

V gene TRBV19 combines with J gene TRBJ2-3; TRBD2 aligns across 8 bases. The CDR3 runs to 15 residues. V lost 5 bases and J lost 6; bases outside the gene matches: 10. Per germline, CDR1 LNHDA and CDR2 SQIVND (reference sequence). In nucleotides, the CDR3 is TGTGCCAGTAGTGTTACTAGCGGAGATGCTGATACGCAGTATTTT. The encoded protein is CASSVTSGDADTQYF.

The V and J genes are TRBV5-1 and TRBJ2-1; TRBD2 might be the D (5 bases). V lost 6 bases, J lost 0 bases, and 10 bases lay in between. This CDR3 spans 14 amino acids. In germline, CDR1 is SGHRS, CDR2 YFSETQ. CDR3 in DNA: TGCGCCAGCACAAGGGAGAGCTCCTACAATGAGCAGTTCTTC. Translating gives CASTRESSYNEQFF.

This CDR3 is CSAGGDYGYTF. The CDR3 bases are TGCAGCGCAGGGGGCGATTATGGCTACACCTTC. V gene TRBV20-1 combines with J gene TRBJ1-2; TRBD1 matches 8 bases. Germline lookup yields CDR1 DFQATT and CDR2 SNEGSKA (reference sequence). The CDR3 contains 11 residues.

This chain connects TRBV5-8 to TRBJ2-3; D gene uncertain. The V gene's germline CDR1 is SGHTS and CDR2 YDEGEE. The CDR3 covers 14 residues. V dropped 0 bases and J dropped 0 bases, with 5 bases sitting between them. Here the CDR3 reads CASSLAKSTDTQYF. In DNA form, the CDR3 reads TGTGCCAGCAGCTTGGCCAAAAGCACAGATACGCAGTATTTT.

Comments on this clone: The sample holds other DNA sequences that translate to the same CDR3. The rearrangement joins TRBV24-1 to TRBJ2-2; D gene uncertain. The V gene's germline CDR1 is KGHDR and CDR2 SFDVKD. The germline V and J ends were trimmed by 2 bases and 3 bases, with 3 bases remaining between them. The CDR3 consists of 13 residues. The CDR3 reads CATSDSYTGELFF. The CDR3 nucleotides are TGTGCCACCAGTGATTCCTACACCGGGGAGCTGTTTTTT.

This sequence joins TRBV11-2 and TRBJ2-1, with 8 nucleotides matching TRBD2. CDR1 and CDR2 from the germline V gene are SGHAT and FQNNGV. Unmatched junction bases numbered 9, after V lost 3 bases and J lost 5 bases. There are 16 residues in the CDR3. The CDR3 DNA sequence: TGTGCCAGCAGCTTCCGCCAGCGGGAGCCAAACAATGAGCAGTTCTTC. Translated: CASSFRQREPNNEQFF.

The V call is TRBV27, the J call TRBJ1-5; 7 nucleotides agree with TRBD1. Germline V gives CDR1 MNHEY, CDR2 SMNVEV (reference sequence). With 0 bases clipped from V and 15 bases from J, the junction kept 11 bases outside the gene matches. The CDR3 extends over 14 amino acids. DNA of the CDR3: TGTGCCAGCAGTTTATCAAGCGGACAGGAGGTATCGCATTTT. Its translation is CASSLSSGQEVSHF.

The CDR3 nucleotides read TGCGCCAGCAGCGTAGAGACTAGCGGGGTCTACAATGAGCAGTTCTTC. It codes for CASSVETSGVYNEQFF. The chain has TRBV5-1 and TRBJ2-1, with TRBD2 identical over 11 bases. The CDR3 consists of 16 residues. Losses at the gene ends were 4 bases for V and 3 bases for J; bases not matched to a gene: 6. Germline lookup yields CDR1 SGHRS and CDR2 YFSETQ. Using reference TRBV5-1 and TRBJ2-1 for the parts outside the CDR3, the full variable domain is KAGVTQTPRYLIKTRGQQVTLSCSPISGHRSVSWYQQTPGQGLQFLFEYFSETQRNKGNFPGRFSGRQFSNSRSEMNVSTLELGDSALYLCASSVETSGVYNEQFFGPGTRLTVL.

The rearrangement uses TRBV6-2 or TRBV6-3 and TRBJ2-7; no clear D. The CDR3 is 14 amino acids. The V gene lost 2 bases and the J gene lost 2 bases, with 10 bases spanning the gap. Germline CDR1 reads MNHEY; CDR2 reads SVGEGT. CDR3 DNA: TGTGCCAGCAGTTACGGGCGCATAGCCTACGAGCAGTACTTC. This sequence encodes CASSYGRIAYEQYF.

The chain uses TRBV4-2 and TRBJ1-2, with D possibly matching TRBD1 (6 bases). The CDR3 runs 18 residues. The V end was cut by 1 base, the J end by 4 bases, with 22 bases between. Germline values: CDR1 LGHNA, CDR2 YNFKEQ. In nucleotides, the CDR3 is TGTGCCAGCAGCCAAGCCCAGGGGAGTACATCGAGCGGCTATGGCTACACCTTC. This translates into CASSQAQGSTSSGYGYTF.

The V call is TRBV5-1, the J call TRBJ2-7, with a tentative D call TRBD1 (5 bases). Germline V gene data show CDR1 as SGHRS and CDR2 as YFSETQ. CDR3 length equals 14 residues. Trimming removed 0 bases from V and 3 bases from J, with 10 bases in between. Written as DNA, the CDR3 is TGCGCCAGCAGCTTGGAGGCAGGGCGCTACGAGCAGTACTTC. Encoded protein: CASSLEAGRYEQYF. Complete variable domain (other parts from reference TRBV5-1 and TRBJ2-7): KAGVTQTPRYLIKTRGQQVTLSCSPISGHRSVSWYQQTPGQGLQFLFEYFSETQRNKGNFPGRFSGRQFSNSRSEMNVSTLELGDSALYLCASSLEAGRYEQYFGPGTRLTVT.